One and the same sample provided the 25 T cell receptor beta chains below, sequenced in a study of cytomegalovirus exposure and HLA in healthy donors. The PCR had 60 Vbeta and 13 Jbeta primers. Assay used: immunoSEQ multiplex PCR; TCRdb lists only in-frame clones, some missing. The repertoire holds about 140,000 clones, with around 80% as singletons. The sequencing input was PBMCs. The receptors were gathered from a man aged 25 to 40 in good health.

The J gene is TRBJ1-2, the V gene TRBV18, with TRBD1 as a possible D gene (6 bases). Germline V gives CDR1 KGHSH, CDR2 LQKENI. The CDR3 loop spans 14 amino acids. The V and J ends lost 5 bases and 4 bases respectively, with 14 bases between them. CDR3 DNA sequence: TGTGCCAGCTCATCTCAGACAGGACTCTATGGCTACACCTTC. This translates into CASSSQTGLYGYTF.

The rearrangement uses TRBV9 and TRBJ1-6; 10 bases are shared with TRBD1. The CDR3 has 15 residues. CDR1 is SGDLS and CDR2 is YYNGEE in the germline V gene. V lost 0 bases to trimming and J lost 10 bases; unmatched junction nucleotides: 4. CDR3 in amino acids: CASSVGQGAGSPLHF. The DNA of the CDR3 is TGTGCCAGCAGCGTAGGACAGGGGGCAGGGTCACCCCTCCACTTT.

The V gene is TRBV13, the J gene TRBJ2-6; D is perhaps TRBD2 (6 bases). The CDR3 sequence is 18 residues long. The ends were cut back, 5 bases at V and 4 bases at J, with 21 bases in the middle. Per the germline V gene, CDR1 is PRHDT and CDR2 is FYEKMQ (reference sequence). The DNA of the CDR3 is TGTGCCAGCAGCCCTGGACTACCTCAGCCCCTGGGGGCCAACGTCCTGACTTTC. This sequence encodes CASSPGLPQPLGANVLTF.

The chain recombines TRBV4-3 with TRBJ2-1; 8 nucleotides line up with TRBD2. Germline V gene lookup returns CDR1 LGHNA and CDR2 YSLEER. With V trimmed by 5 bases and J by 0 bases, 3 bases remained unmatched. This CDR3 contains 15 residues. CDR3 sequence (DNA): TGCGCCAGCAGCGAACTAGCGGTCTCCTACAATGAGCAGTTCTTC. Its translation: CASSELAVSYNEQFF.

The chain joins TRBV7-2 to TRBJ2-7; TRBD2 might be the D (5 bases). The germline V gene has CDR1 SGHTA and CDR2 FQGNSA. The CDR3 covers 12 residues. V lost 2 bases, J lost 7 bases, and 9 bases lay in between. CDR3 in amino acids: CASSLRSGEQYF. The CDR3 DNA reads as TGTGCCAGCAGCTTAAGGTCGGGGGAGCAGTACTTC.

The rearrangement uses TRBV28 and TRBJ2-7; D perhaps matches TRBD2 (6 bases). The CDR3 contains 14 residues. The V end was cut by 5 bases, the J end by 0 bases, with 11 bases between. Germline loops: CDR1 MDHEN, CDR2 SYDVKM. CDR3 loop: CASSPGTHSYEQYF. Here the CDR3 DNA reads TGTGCCAGCAGTCCCGGGACTCACTCCTACGAGCAGTACTTC.

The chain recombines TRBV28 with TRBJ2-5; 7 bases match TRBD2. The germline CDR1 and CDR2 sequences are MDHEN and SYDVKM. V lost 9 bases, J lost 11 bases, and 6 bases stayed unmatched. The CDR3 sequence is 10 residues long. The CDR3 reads CASFGREQYF. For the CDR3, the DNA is TGTGCCAGTTTCGGGCGGGAGCAGTACTTC.

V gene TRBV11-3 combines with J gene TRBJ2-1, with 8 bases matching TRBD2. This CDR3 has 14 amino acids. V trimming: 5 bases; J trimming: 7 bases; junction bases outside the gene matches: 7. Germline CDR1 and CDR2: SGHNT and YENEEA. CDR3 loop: CASSPGRGGNEQFF. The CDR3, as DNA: TGTGCCAGCAGCCCAGGGCGCGGGGGGAATGAGCAGTTCTTC.

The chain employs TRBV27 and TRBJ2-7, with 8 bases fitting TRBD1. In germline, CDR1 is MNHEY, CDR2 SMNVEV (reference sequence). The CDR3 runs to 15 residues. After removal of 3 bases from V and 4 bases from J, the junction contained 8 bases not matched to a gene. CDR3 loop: CASSLTGEGGYEQYF. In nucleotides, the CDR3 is TGTGCCAGCAGTTTGACAGGGGAAGGTGGGTACGAGCAGTACTTC.

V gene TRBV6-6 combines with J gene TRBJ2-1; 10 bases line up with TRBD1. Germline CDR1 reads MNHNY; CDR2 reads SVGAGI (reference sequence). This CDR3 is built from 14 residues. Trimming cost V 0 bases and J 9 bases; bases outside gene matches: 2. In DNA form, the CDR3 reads TGTGCCAGCAGTTACTCGAGGACAGGGGGTGAGCAGTTCTTC. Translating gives CASSYSRTGGEQFF.

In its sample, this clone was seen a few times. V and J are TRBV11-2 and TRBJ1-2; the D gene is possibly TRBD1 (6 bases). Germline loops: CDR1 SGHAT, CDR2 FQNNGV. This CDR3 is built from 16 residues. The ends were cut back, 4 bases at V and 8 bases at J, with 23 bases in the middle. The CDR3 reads CASSSGPGTPLEGYTF. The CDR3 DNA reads TGTGCCAGCAGCTCGGGTCCCGGGACACCCTTGGAAGGCTACACCTTC.

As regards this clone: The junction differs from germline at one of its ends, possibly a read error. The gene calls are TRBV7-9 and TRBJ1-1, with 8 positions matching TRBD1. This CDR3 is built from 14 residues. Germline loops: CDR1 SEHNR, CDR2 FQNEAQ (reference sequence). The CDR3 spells CSSRPGQGWTEAFF. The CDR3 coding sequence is TGTTCCAGCAGACCCGGACAGGGCTGGACTGAAGCTTTCTTT.

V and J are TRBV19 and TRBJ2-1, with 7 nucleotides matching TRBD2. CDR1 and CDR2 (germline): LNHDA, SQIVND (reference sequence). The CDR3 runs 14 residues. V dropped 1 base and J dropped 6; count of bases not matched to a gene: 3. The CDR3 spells CASSIVSSGNEQFF. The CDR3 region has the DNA TGTGCCAGTAGTATAGTCTCTAGCGGCAATGAGCAGTTCTTC.

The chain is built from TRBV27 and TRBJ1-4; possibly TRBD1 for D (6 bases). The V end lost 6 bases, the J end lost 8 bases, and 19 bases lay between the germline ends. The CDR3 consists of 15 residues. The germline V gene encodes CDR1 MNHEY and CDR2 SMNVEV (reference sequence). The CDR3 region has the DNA TGTGCCAGCAGGGACAGCCGTGCAATATTAGAAAAACTGTTTTTT. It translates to CASRDSRAILEKLFF.

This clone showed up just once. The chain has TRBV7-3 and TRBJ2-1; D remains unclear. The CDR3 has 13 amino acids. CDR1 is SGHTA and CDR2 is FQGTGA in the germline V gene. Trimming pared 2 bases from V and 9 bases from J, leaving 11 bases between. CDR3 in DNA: TGTGCCAGCAGCTTAGAAGCTCCAGGTGAGCAGTTCTTC. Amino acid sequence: CASSLEAPGEQFF.

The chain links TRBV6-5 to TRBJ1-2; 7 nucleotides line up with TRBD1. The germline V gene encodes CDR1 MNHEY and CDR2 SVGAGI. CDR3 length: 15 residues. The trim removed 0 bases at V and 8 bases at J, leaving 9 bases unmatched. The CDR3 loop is CASSYSGSRGQGYTF. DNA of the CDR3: TGTGCCAGCAGTTACTCCGGGTCGCGGGGACAGGGCTACACCTTC.

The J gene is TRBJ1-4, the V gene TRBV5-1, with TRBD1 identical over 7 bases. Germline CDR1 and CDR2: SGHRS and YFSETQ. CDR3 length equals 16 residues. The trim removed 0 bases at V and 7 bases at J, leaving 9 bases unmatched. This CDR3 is CASSLEGGVGGEKLFF. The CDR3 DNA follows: TGCGCCAGCAGCTTGGAAGGGGGCGTCGGGGGTGAAAAACTGTTTTTT.

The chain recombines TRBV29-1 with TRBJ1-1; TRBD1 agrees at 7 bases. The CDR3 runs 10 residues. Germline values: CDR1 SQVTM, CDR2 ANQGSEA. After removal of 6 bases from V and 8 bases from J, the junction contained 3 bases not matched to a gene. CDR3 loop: CSVADREAFF. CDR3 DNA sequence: TGCAGCGTGGCGGACAGGGAAGCTTTCTTT.

Here the CDR3 DNA reads TGTGCCAGCAGGGGGACTAGCGGATTCTACGAGCAGTACTTC. Its protein is CASRGTSGFYEQYF. This sequence joins TRBV6-6 and TRBJ2-7; TRBD2 agrees at 11 bases. Germline V gives CDR1 MNHNY, CDR2 SVGAGI (reference sequence). This CDR3 region has 14 residues. Trimming took 6 bases from V and 3 from J; bases not matched to a gene: 4.

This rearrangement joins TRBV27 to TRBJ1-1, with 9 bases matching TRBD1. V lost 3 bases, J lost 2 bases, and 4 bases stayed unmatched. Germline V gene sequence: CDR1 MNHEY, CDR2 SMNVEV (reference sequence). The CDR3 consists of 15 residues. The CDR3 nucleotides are TGTGCCAGCAGTTTGGGGACAGGGACTAACACTGAAGCTTTCTTT. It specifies CASSLGTGTNTEAFF.

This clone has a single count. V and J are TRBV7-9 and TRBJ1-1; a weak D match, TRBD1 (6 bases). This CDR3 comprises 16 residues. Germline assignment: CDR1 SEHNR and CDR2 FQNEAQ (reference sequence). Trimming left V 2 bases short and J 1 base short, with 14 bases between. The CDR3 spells CASSLRFGGRNTEAFF. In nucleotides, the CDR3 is TGTGCCAGCAGCTTACGGTTCGGGGGGCGGAACACTGAAGCTTTCTTT.

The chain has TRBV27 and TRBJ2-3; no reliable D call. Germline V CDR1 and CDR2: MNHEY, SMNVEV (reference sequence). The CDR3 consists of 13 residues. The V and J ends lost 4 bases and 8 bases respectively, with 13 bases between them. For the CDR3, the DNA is TGTGCCAGCAGTTCCCCTCTTTTCGTTACGCAGTATTTT. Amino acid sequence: CASSSPLFVTQYF.

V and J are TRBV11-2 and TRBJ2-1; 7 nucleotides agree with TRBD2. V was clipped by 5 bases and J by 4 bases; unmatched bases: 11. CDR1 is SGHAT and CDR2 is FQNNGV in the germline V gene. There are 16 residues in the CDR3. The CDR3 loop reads CASSPTRGVIYNEQFF. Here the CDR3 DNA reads TGTGCCAGCAGCCCTACCCGGGGGGTTATTTACAATGAGCAGTTCTTC. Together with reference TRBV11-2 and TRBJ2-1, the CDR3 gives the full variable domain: EAGVAQSPRYKIIEKRQSVAFWCNPISGHATLYWYQQILGQGPKLLIQFQNNGVVDDSQLPKDRFSAERLKGVDSTLKIQPAKLEDSAVYLCASSPTRGVIYNEQFFGPGTRLTVL.

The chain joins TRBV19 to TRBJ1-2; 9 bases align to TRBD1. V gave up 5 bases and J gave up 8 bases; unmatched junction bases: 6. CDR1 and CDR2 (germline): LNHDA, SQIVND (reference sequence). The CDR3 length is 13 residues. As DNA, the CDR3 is TGTGCCAGTAGTTTTAGGGACAGGGAGGGCTACACCTTC. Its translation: CASSFRDREGYTF.

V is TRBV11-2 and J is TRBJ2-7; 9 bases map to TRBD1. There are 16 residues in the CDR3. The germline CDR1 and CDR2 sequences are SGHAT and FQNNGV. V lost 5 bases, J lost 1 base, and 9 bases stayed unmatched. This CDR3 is CASSRHRGQNSYEQYF. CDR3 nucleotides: TGTGCCAGCAGCCGTCACAGGGGGCAGAATTCCTACGAGCAGTACTTC.